Sequencing of this T cell receptor (beta chain) was carried out in a study of cytomegalovirus exposure and HLA in healthy donors. As for the study in general: A prior study identified just under 120 million unique TCR beta sequences from some 180 million T cells.

Study results and caveats: According to reports, the classifier identified cytomegalovirus status with high specificity and sensitivity.

The study sampled nominally healthy donors, though unrecorded immune exposures were likely. This clone has a single count. Its specificity is unknown. 13 Jbeta primers and 60 Vbeta primers were used for the PCR. The assay was immunoSEQ multiplex PCR, and TCRdb's table has in-frame clones only and misses some. The repertoire holds 60,000 to 85,000 clones, with just over 70% as singletons. There are 15 residues in the CDR3. Looked up from germline, CDR1 is PRHDT and CDR2 is FYEKMQ (reference sequence). The J segment lost 3 bases and the V segment lost 7 bases, leaving 7 bases of the junction unmatched. V and J are TRBV13 and TRBJ2-2, with 8 nucleotides matching TRBD2. Input material: PBMCs. The source is a man in his 60s in good health and CMV-seropositive. DNA for the CDR3: TGTGCCAGCATTGAACTAGCGGATTACACCGGGGAGCTGTTTTTT. Its protein product is CASIELADYTGELFF.